Shown below are 21 T cell receptor beta chains from a single sample sequenced in a study of blood T cell repertoires in COVID-19. Sequencing used immunoSEQ multiplex PCR; TCRdb keeps in-frame clones, though not all of them. The sample consists of 150,000 to 200,000 clones, roughly 86% of them appearing once. The source material was peripheral blood. The receptors shown here come from a man between 65 and 79 years old with acute or convalescent COVID-19.

The J gene is TRBJ1-4, the V gene TRBV15, with 9 nucleotides matching TRBD1. With V trimmed by 7 bases and J by 8 bases, 5 bases remained unmatched. CDR1 and CDR2 (germline): LNHNV, YYDKDF (reference sequence). There are 13 residues in the CDR3. This CDR3 reads CATKQGASEKLFF. CDR3 DNA sequence: TGTGCCACCAAACAGGGGGCGTCGGAAAAACTGTTTTTT.

This chain uses TRBV7-9 with TRBJ2-1, with no clear D. Germline values: CDR1 SEHNR, CDR2 FQNEAQ (reference sequence). The CDR3 spans 12 residues. V lost 3 bases, J lost 10 bases, and 10 bases lay in between. The DNA of the CDR3 is TGTGCCAGCAGCTTTGACACCCGAGAGCAGTTCTTC. This translates into CASSFDTREQFF. The entire variable domain, with the rest obtained from reference TRBV7-9 and TRBJ2-1, is as follows: DTGVSQNPRHKITKRGQNVTFRCDPISEHNRLYWYRQTLGQGPEFLTYFQNEAQLEKSRLLSDRFSAERPKGSFSTLEIQRTEQGDSAMYLCASSFDTREQFFGPGTRLTVL.

V and J are TRBV5-1 and TRBJ1-1; unclear D gene. Deletions cut 4 bases from V and 1 base from J, with 14 bases between. CDR3 length: 15 amino acids. Germline V gene lookup returns CDR1 SGHRS and CDR2 YFSETQ. The CDR3 sequence: CASSLEPGGNTEAFF. The CDR3 region has the DNA TGCGCCAGCAGCCTAGAGCCGGGTGGGAACACTGAAGCTTTCTTT.

The chain joins TRBV4-2 to TRBJ1-1; D is uncertain. With 0 bases removed from V and 5 bases from J, the gap between germline ends came to 7 bases. The CDR3 spans 13 residues. Germline assignment: CDR1 LGHNA and CDR2 YNFKEQ. CDR3 DNA: TGTGCCAGCAGCCAAGAAGTGGAGACTGAAGCTTTCTTT. Translated, it gives CASSQEVETEAFF.

V gene TRBV2 combines with J gene TRBJ2-7, with TRBD1 as a possible D gene (5 bases). CDR3 length equals 13 residues. Germline values: CDR1 SNHLY, CDR2 FYNNEI. V gave up 6 bases and J gave up 7 bases, with 16 bases separating them. CDR3 in amino acids: CASSTFEAGEQYF. The CDR3 region has the DNA TGTGCCAGCAGCACCTTCGAGGCAGGGGAGCAGTACTTC.

V gene TRBV4-3 combines with J gene TRBJ2-5; 11 nucleotides line up with TRBD2. V was clipped by 4 bases and J by 3 bases; unmatched bases: 13. Germline values: CDR1 LGHNA, CDR2 YSLEER. The CDR3 consists of 18 residues. The CDR3 DNA reads TGCGCCAGCAGCCCCTTCTACGGCCTAGCGGGGGGAGAAGAGACCCAGTACTTC. Translation gives CASSPFYGLAGGEETQYF.

DNA of the CDR3: TGTGCCAGCAGCCTCGGTACGGTCGGTCAGCCCCAGCATTTT. This translates into CASSLGTVGQPQHF. V is TRBV3-1 (or the pseudogene TRBV3-2) and J is TRBJ1-5, with no clear D. V gave up 4 bases and J gave up 6 bases, with 13 bases separating them. The CDR3 has 14 amino acids. CDR1 is LGHDT, CDR2 YNNKEL, per germline (reference sequence).

This rearrangement joins TRBV11-2 to TRBJ2-7, with D possibly being TRBD2 (6 bases). Germline CDR1 is SGHAT and CDR2 is FQNNGV. Trimming took off 1 base at V and 9 bases at J, with 19 bases between the two ends. There are 15 residues in the CDR3. CDR3 sequence reads: CASSLGPLREVGQYF. The CDR3 bases are TGTGCCAGCAGCTTAGGCCCGTTGCGGGAAGTTGGGCAGTACTTC.

The rearrangement joins TRBV7-8 to TRBJ2-4, with D perhaps TRBD1 (6 bases). V was shortened by 5 bases and J by 2 bases, with 13 bases between the two germline ends. Germline CDR1 is SGHVS and CDR2 is FQNEAQ. The CDR3 covers 15 residues. CDR3 DNA sequence: TGTGCCAGCAGCCGGGACGGGACATCCAAAAACATTCAGTACTTC. Translation gives CASSRDGTSKNIQYF. The variable domain in full, with the rest retrieved from reference TRBV7-8 and TRBJ2-4, is GAGVSQSPRYKVAKRGQDVALRCDPISGHVSLFWYQQALGQGPEFLTYFQNEAQLDKSGLPSDRFFAERPEGSVSTLKIQRTQQEDSAVYLCASSRDGTSKNIQYFGAGTRLSVL.

The chain has TRBV18 and TRBJ2-7, with 7 bases aligning to TRBD2. The CDR3 extends over 15 amino acids. V lost 5 bases and J lost 0; bases outside the gene matches: 7. Germline CDR1 is KGHSH and CDR2 is LQKENI. The CDR3 loop is CASSWEGGNSYEQYF. CDR3 DNA: TGTGCCAGCTCATGGGAGGGAGGGAACTCCTACGAGCAGTACTTC.

The chain joins TRBV5-1 to TRBJ2-7; 9 bases are shared with TRBD1. The CDR3 loop spans 18 amino acids. The V and J ends lost 1 base and 3 bases, in that order; junction bases with no gene match: 14. CDR1 and CDR2 from the germline V gene are SGHRS and YFSETQ. As DNA, the CDR3 is TGCGCCAGCAGCTTGCTTCTAACTCGGGACAGGGTTTACTACGAGCAGTACTTC. This gives the protein CASSLLLTRDRVYYEQYF.

The chain uses TRBV10-3 and TRBJ1-1; 7 nucleotides align to TRBD1. V shed 4 bases, J shed 0 bases, and the junction held 5 bases outside the gene matches. Looked up from germline, CDR1 is ENHRY and CDR2 is SYGVKD. This CDR3 is 15 amino acids long. The CDR3 DNA follows: TGTGCCATCAGTGGGGACAGACTCATGAACACTGAAGCTTTCTTT. Translated: CAISGDRLMNTEAFF.

The chain uses TRBV11-2 and TRBJ1-5; TRBD1 matches 7 bases. The germline gives CDR1 SGHAT, CDR2 FQNNGV. Unmatched junction bases numbered 11, after V lost 5 bases and J lost 4 bases. The CDR3 is 16 residues long. The CDR3, as DNA: TGTGCCAGCAGCCCCCGACCGGGACAGCGTAATCAGCCCCAGCATTTT. Protein product: CASSPRPGQRNQPQHF.

V and J are TRBV5-1 and TRBJ2-3, with D tentatively TRBD1 (6 bases). V lost 0 bases and J 1 base, leaving 6 bases between the germline ends. The CDR3 consists of 14 residues. Germline assignment: CDR1 SGHRS and CDR2 YFSETQ. CDR3 amino acids: CASSLDRGTDTQYF. Here the CDR3 DNA reads TGCGCCAGCAGCTTGGACAGGGGCACAGATACGCAGTATTTT.

This chain joins TRBV14 and TRBJ1-1, with a weak D call TRBD1 (6 bases). Germline V gene data show CDR1 as SGHDN and CDR2 as FVKESK. The V and J ends lost 5 bases and 0 bases respectively, with 13 bases between them. The CDR3 sequence is 15 residues long. CDR3 bases: TGTGCCAGCAGCAAAAGACAGGTCATGAACACTGAAGCTTTCTTT. Amino acids: CASSKRQVMNTEAFF.

This chain connects TRBV3-1 (or the pseudogene TRBV3-2) to TRBJ1-5; 7 bases are a match to TRBD1. In germline, CDR1 is LGHDT, CDR2 YNNKEL (reference sequence). Trimming cost V 2 bases and J 6 bases; bases outside gene matches: 7. The CDR3 has 15 amino acids. In DNA, the CDR3 is TGTGCCAGCAGCCAATGGTCAGGGGGTGGTCAGCCCCAGCATTTT. It encodes CASSQWSGGGQPQHF.

The chain joins TRBV6-2 or TRBV6-3 to TRBJ2-7, with no clear D. Trimming took off 0 bases at V and 1 base at J, with 4 bases between the two ends. Germline CDR1 MNHEY, CDR2 SVGEGT. The CDR3 spans 13 residues. DNA for the CDR3: TGTGCCAGCAGTTACTCGGAGTCCTACGAGCAGTACTTC. Residues: CASSYSESYEQYF.

V is TRBV6-1 and J is TRBJ1-5, with 7 bases fitting TRBD1. The V gene's germline CDR1 is MNHNS and CDR2 SASEGT. CDR3 size: 17 residues. Unmatched junction bases numbered 9, after V lost 4 bases and J lost 0 bases. The CDR3 DNA is TGTGCCAGCAGTGGAGGGGGCAGCTATTATAGCAATCAGCCCCAGCATTTT. Translated, it gives CASSGGGSYYSNQPQHF.

The chain employs TRBV19 and TRBJ2-3; TRBD1 is a possible D gene (6 bases). Trimming pared 6 bases from V and 5 bases from J, leaving 12 bases between. The V gene's germline CDR1 is LNHDA and CDR2 SQIVND (reference sequence). CDR3 size: 13 residues. CDR3 DNA sequence: TGTGCCAGTAGGAGGGGGAACGGAGATACGCAGTATTTT. This gives the protein CASRRGNGDTQYF.

V usage is TRBV27 and J usage is TRBJ2-4, with D perhaps TRBD1 (6 bases). V was pared by 4 bases and J by 11 bases, with 15 bases between. This CDR3 comprises 13 residues. The germline CDR1 and CDR2 sequences are MNHEY and SMNVEV (reference sequence). CDR3 loop: CASSSSSGTFQYF. For the CDR3, the DNA is TGTGCCAGCAGTTCCTCGAGTGGGACATTTCAGTACTTC.

This sequence joins TRBV5-1 and TRBJ2-3; D ambiguous. The CDR3 runs 14 residues. The germline V and J ends were trimmed by 4 bases and 1 base, with 10 bases remaining between them. Germline CDR1 and CDR2: SGHRS and YFSETQ. Here the CDR3 DNA reads TGCGCCAGCAGCGTGTTTCCCGGCACAGATACGCAGTATTTT. This translates into CASSVFPGTDTQYF.